This TCR beta chain was identified in a study of cytomegalovirus exposure and HLA in healthy donors. As for the study in general: HLA-typed donors were the source of 82 million or so unique TCRs, which an early data release held.

Broader study findings: Rates of TCR association differed by HLA locus in a later analysis, with DRB1 highest and HLA-C lowest. Common viral pathogens seemed, in a later analysis, to connect with several of the most significant clusters.

Although they were nominally healthy when sampled, donors likely had unrecorded immune exposures. On this clone: The target antigen is unknown.

Both 60 Vbeta primers and 13 Jbeta primers went into the PCR. Libraries were prepared by immunoSEQ multiplex PCR; TCRdb keeps only in-frame clonotypes and omits some of them. The top ten clones hold approximately 2.5% of a sample with over 250,000 clones, under 80% of them seen once. The V gene lost 6 bases and the J gene lost 4 bases, with 18 bases spanning the gap. This CDR3 is built from 15 residues. Per the germline V gene, CDR1 is MNHEY and CDR2 is SVGAGI. This receptor was identified in a female donor in good health and CMV-seronegative. Sequencing was carried out using PBMCs. This chain joins TRBV6-5 and TRBJ1-2; D is perhaps TRBD1 (5 bases). The CDR3 region is CASSPVGAATYGYTF. CDR3 nucleotide sequence: TGTGCCAGCAGCCCCGTAGGGGCGGCAACCTATGGCTACACCTTC.